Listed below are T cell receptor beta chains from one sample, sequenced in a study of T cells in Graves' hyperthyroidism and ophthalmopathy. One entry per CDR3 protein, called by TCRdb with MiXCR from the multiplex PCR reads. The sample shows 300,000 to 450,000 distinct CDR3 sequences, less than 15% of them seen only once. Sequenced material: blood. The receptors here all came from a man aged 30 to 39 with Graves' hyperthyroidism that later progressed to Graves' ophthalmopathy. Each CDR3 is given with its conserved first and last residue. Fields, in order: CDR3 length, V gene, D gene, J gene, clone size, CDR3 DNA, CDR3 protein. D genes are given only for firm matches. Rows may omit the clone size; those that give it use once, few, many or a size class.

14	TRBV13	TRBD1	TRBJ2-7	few	TGTGCCAGCAGCTTTCCAGGGGGCCCCTACGAGCAGTACTTC	CASSFPGGPYEQYF
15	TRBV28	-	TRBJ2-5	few	TGTGCCAGCAGTGCCCCCGGGACACTTCAAGAGACCCAGTACTTC	CASSAPGTLQETQYF
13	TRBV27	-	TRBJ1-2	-	TGTGCCAGCGCCCTTTCTTACTTCTATGGCCACACCTTC	CASALSYFYGHTF
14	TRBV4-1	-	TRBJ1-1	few	TGCGCCAGCAGCCAAGATCAAAATTTTCTTGAAGCTTTCTTT	CASSQDQNFLEAFF
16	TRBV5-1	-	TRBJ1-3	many	TGCGCCAGCAGCGCGGGACCGGACGCGAGAGGAAACACCATATATTTT	CASSAGPDARGNTIYF
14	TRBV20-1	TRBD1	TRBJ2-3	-	TGCAGTGCTAGAAACCGGGACAGCACAGATTCGCAGTATTTT	CSARNRDSTDSQYF
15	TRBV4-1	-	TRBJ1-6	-	TGCGCCAGCAGCCGAGGTACAGCCCTAAATTCACCCCTCCACTTT	CASSRGTALNSPLHF
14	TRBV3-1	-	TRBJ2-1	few	TGTGCCAGCAGCTTTCACCGGGACTACAATGAGCAGTTCTTC	CASSFHRDYNEQFF
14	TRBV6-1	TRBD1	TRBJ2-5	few	TGTGCCAGCACCGCGGACAGGGTAGGGGAGACCCAGTACTTC	CASTADRVGETQYF
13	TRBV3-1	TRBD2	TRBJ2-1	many	TGTGCCAGCAGCCCCGGACTAGAAGGTGAGCAGTTCTTC	CASSPGLEGEQFF
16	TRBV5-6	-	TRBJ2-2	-	TGTGCCAGCAGCCCCGGGATCCAAACTCCCACCGGGGAGCTGTTTTTT	CASSPGIQTPTGELFF
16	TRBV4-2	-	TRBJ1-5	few	TGTGCCAGCAGCCCCACCCAGGGCACAGGCAATCAGCCCCAGCATTTT	CASSPTQGTGNQPQHF
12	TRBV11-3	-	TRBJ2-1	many	TGTGCCAGCAGCCAGAAATACAATGAGCAGTTCTTC	CASSQKYNEQFF
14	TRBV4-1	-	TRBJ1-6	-	TGCGCCAGCAGCCAAGTGCCCTATAATTCACCCCTCCACTTT	CASSQVPYNSPLHF
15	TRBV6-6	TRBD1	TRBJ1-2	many	TGTGCCAGCAGTTACTCGAGTCAGGGGGTCGGTGGCTACACCTTC	CASSYSSQGVGGYTF
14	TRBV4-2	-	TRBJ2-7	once	TGTGCCAGCAGCCAAGGAGTTACTGGGTACGAGCAGTACTTC	CASSQGVTGYEQYF
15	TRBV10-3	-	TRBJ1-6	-	TGTGCCATCAGCCCCTTGACCGAAGGTTTGGGGCCCCTCCACTTT	CAISPLTEGLGPLHF
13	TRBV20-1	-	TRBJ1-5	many	TGCAGTGCTAGAGGGGACGCTAATCAGCCCCAGCATTTT	CSARGDANQPQHF
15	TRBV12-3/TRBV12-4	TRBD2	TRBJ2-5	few	TGTGCCAGCAGGGGACTAGCGGGGGGGCAAATGACCCAGTACTTC	CASRGLAGGQMTQYF
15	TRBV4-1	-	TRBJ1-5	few	TGCGCCAGCAGCCAACGACAGTATAGCAATCAGCCCCAGCATTTT	CASSQRQYSNQPQHF
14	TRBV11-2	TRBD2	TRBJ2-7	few	TGTGCCAGCAGCTTAGAGCCGGGAGGGCGCGAGCAGTACTTC	CASSLEPGGREQYF
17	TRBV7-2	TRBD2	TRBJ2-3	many	TGTGCCAGCAGCTCGCGGGGGGCCCGGTTTACCCCAGATACGCAGTATTTT	CASSSRGARFTPDTQYF
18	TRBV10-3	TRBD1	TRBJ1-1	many	TGTGCCATCAGTGAGTCGGGACAGGGAACGTCGACGAACACTGAAGCTTTCTTT	CAISESGQGTSTNTEAFF
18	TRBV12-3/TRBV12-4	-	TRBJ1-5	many	TGTGCCAGCAGTTTTTCTGCGGACAGAATTTATAGCAATCAGCCCCAGCATTTT	CASSFSADRIYSNQPQHF
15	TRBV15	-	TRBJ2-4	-	TGTGCCACCAGCAAGCCGGGACAACTTAAAAACATTCAGTACTTC	CATSKPGQLKNIQYF
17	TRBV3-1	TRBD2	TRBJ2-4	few	TGTGCCAGCAGTCCGACTAGCGAGTATAAAGCCAAAAACATTCAGTACTTC	CASSPTSEYKAKNIQYF
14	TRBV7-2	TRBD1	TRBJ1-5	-	TGTGCCAGCAGCCCCCGGACAGGAACTCAGCCCCAGCATTTT	CASSPRTGTQPQHF
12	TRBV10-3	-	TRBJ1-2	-	TGTGCCATCAGTGAGGTCAACTATGGCTACACCTTC	CAISEVNYGYTF
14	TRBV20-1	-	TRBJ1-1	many	TGCAGTGCCCCAGACCTGGACAAGAACACTGAAGCTTTCTTT	CSAPDLDKNTEAFF
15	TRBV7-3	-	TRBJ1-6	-	TGTGCCAGCAGCTTAACGTCACAGGATAATTCACCCCTCCACTTT	CASSLTSQDNSPLHF
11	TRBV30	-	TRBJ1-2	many	TGTGCCTGGAGTCCCGGGGATGGCTACACCTTC	CAWSPGDGYTF
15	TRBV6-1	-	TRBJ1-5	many	TGTGCCAGCGCTTTAGCCCTCGGATACAATCAGCCCCAGCATTTT	CASALALGYNQPQHF
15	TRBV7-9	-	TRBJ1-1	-	TGTGCCAGCAGACATACCGGGGGGTTGAACACTGAAGCTTTCTTT	CASRHTGGLNTEAFF
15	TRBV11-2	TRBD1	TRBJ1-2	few	TGTGCCAGCAGCCTCGGACAGGGGGCGTACTATGGCTACACCTTC	CASSLGQGAYYGYTF
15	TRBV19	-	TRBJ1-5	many	TGTGCCAGTAGTATAGATCCGGGGCTAAATCAGCCCCAGCATTTT	CASSIDPGLNQPQHF
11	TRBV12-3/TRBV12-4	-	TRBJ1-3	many	TGTGCCAGCAGCGGAGGAAACACCATATATTTT	CASSGGNTIYF
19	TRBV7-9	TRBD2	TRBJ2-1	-	TGTGCCAGCATACTGGGAGTAGCGGGGGGGTCGAGCTCCTACAATGAGCAGTTCTTC	CASILGVAGGSSSYNEQFF
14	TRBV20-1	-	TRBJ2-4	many	TGCAGTGCTAGAGATACGACAGGAAAAAACATTCAGTACTTC	CSARDTTGKNIQYF
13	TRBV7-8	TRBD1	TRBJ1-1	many	TGTGCCAGCAGAGAGACAGGGTGGACTGAAGCTTTCTTT	CASRETGWTEAFF
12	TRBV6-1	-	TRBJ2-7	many	TGTGCCAGCATTGGGAACTCCTACGAGCAGTACTTC	CASIGNSYEQYF
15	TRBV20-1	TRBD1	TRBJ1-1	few	TGCAGTGCTAAAGGACAGGGGAAAGGGAACACTGAAGCTTTCTTT	CSAKGQGKGNTEAFF
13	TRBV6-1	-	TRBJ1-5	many	TGTGCCAGCAGCCTGCCCGGCCATCAGCCCCAGCATTTT	CASSLPGHQPQHF
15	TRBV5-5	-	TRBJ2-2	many	TGTGCCAGCAGCTTGGCCCAGGGGAACACCGGGGAGCTGTTTTTT	CASSLAQGNTGELFF
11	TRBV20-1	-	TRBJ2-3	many	TGCAGTGCCCGCGGCACAGATACGCAGTATTTT	CSARGTDTQYF
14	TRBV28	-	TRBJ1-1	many	TGTGCCAGCAGGGGCGGGATCAAGGGCACTGAAGCTTTCTTT	CASRGGIKGTEAFF
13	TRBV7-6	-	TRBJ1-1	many	TGTGCCAGCAGTGACCGTGGGAACACTGAAGCTTTCTTT	CASSDRGNTEAFF
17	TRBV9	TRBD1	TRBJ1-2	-	TGTGCCAGCAGCGCTGAAACCGGGACAGGGGGCTCCTATGGCTACACCTTC	CASSAETGTGGSYGYTF
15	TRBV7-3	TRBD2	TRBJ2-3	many	TGTGCCAGCAGCATGATGCGGGGGGGCACAGATACGCAGTATTTT	CASSMMRGGTDTQYF
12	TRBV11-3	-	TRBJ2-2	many	TGTGCCAGCAGCTTTGACACCGGGGAGCTGTTTTTT	CASSFDTGELFF
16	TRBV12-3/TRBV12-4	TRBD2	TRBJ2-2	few	TGTGCCAGCAGTGTTCCGGGGGGGGCGCCGGCCGGGGAGCTGTTTTTT	CASSVPGGAPAGELFF
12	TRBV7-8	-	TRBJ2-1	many	TGTGCCAGCAGACAGGGTGGCAATGAGCAGTTCTTC	CASRQGGNEQFF
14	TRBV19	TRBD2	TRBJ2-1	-	TGTGCCAGTAGTATGGGACTAGCTGACAATGAGCAGTTCTTC	CASSMGLADNEQFF
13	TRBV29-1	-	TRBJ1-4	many	TGCAGCGTATACACGTCAACTAATGAAAAACTGTTTTTT	CSVYTSTNEKLFF
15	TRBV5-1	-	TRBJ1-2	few	TGCGCCGGCAGCTTGGAGGCGGTTCAAAACTATGGCTACACCTTC	CAGSLEAVQNYGYTF
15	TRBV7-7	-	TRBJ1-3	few	TGTGCCAGCAGCGAGGGACACAACTCTGGAAACACCATATATTTT	CASSEGHNSGNTIYF
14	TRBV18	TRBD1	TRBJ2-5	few	TGTGCCAGCTCACCCTGGGGACAGGGGGAGACCCAGTACTTC	CASSPWGQGETQYF
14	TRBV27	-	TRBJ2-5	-	TGTGCCAGCAGTCTCGACAGGAGATGGGAGACCCAGTACTTC	CASSLDRRWETQYF